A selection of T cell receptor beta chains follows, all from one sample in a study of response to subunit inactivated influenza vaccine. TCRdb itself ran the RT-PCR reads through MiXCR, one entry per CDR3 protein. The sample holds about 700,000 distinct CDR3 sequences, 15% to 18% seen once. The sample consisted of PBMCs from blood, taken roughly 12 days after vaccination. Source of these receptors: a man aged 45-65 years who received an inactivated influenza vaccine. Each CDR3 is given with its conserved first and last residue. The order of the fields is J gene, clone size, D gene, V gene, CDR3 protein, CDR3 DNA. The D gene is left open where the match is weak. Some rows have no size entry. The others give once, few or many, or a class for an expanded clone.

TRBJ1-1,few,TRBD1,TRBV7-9,CASSSPTGITEAFF,TGTGCCAGCAGCTCTCCGACAGGGATCACTGAAGCTTTCTTT
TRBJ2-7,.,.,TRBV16,CASSRLEPAPLYEQYF,TGTGCCAGCAGCCGACTCGAACCTGCACCTTTATACGAGCAGTACTTC
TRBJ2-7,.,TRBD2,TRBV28,CASSKGLAGTYEQYF,TGTGCCAGCAGTAAGGGACTAGCGGGAACCTACGAGCAGTACTTC
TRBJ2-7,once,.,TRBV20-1,CSATVSGPKREQYF,TGCAGTGCTACTGTGAGCGGCCCCAAACGCGAGCAGTACTTC
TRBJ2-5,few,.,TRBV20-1,CSAIGASPQETQYF,TGCAGTGCTATCGGGGCTAGCCCCCAAGAGACCCAGTACTTC
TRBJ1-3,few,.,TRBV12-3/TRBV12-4,CASSLSQVQGNTIYF,TGTGCCAGCAGTTTGTCACAGGTACAGGGAAACACCATATATTTT
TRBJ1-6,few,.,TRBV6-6,CASNRDLDSPLHF,TGTGCCAGCAATAGGGATCTGGATTCACCCCTCCACTTT
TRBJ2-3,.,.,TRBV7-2,CASSFEGGRDTQYF,TGTGCCAGCAGCTTTGAGGGAGGTAGAGATACGCAGTATTTT
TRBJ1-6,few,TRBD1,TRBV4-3,CASSQDHRGNSPLHF,TGCGCCAGCAGCCAAGATCACAGGGGTAATTCACCCCTCCACTTT
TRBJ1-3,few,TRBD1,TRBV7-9,CASSYWGGQGSGNTIYF,TGTGCCAGCAGCTATTGGGGTGGACAGGGCTCTGGAAACACCATATATTTT
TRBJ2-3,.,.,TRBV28,CASSYLTGGLAFTDTQYF,TGTGCCAGCAGCTACCTGACAGGGGGACTAGCGTTTACAGATACGCAGTATTTT
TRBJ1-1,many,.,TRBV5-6,CASSSRQANTEAFF,TGTGCCAGCAGCTCGCGACAGGCGAACACTGAAGCTTTCTTT
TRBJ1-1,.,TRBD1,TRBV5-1,CASSSGQGISEAFF,TGCGCCAGCAGCTCCGGACAGGGAATTTCTGAAGCTTTCTTT
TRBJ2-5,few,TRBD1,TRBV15,CATTRQGDETQYF,TGTGCCACCACGCGACAGGGCGACGAGACCCAGTACTTC
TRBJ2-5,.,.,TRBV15,CATSREEDGAQGTQYF,TGTGCCACCAGCAGAGAGGAGGACGGGGCGCAAGGGACCCAGTACTTC
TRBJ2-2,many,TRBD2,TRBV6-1,CASRSSGARTGELFF,TGTGCCAGCAGGTCTAGCGGGGCCCGCACCGGGGAGCTGTTTTTT
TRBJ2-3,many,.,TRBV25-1,CASRHTSDTQYF,TGTGCCAGCAGACATACATCTGATACGCAGTATTTT
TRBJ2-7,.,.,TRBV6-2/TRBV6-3,CASRSSGRGSYEQYF,TGTGCCAGCAGGTCGAGCGGCCGCGGCTCCTACGAGCAGTACTTC
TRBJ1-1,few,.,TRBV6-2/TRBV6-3,CASSGRQSAFF,TGTGCCAGCAGTGGCCGACAATCGGCTTTCTTT
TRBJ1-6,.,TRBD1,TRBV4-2,CASSQQHRDSGSPLHF,TGTGCCAGCAGCCAACAACACCGGGACAGTGGATCACCCCTCCACTTT
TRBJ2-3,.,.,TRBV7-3,CASSLGTPMTDTQYF,TGTGCCAGCAGTCTCGGGACACCCATGACCGATACGCAGTATTTT
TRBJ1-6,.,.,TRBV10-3,CAISERTDNSPLHF,TGTGCCATCAGCGAACGGACAGATAATTCACCCCTCCACTTT
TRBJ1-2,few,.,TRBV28,CASSLLSFKRDNSYGYTF,TGTGCCAGCAGTTTACTATCCTTCAAGAGGGACAATTCCTATGGCTACACCTTC
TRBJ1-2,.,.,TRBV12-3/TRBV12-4,CASSPRGPYGYTF,TGTGCCAGCAGCCCCCGGGGTCCCTATGGCTACACCTTC
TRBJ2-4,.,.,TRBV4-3,CASRPLKPEGTIAKNIQYF,TGCGCCAGCAGACCGCTTAAACCAGAGGGAACCATAGCCAAAAACATTCAGTACTTC
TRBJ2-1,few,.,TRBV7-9,CASTSDGDNEQFF,TGTGCCAGTACCTCGGACGGTGACAATGAGCAGTTCTTC
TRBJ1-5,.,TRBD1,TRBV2,CASSDGQGDQPQHF,TGTGCCAGCAGCGACGGACAGGGGGATCAGCCCCAGCATTTT
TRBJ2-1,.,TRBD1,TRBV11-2,CASSLSGQGYNEQFF,TGTGCCAGCAGCTTATCTGGACAGGGATACAATGAGCAGTTCTTC
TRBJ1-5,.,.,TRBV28,CATAPGSRDQPQHF,TGTGCCACCGCCCCCGGCTCGAGGGATCAGCCCCAGCATTTT
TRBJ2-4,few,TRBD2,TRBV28,CASSFGGIAKNIQYF,TGTGCCAGCAGTTTCGGGGGGATAGCCAAAAACATTCAGTACTTC
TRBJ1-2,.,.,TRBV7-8,CASSPGAGVGYTF,TGTGCCAGCAGCCCAGGGGCAGGGGTCGGCTACACCTTC
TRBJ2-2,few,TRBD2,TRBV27,CASSPIAGSGAGELFF,TGTGCCAGCAGTCCAATAGCGGGGTCAGGCGCCGGGGAGCTGTTTTTT
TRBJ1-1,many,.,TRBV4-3,CASSRLGGRRTEAFF,TGCGCCAGCAGCCGCCTCGGGGGGCGGAGGACTGAAGCTTTCTTT
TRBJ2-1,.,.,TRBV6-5,CASSSRDSGVYEQFF,TGTGCCAGCAGTTCGCGGGACTCAGGGGTCTATGAGCAGTTCTTC
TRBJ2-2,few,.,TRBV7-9,CASSLTYTGELFF,TGTGCCAGCAGCTTGACCTACACCGGGGAGCTGTTTTTT
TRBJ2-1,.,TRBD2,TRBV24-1,CATSDSAGVYNEQFF,TGTGCCACCAGTGATTCAGCGGGGGTCTACAATGAGCAGTTCTTC
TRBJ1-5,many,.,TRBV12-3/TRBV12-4,CASSLALGQPQHF,TGTGCCAGCAGCTTAGCCTTAGGTCAGCCCCAGCATTTT
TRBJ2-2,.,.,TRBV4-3,CASSQEAGITGELFF,TGCGCCAGCAGCCAAGAGGCGGGGATCACCGGGGAGCTGTTTTTT
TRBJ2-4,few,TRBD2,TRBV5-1,CASSSRLSGRAPNIQYF,TGCGCCAGCAGCTCCAGATTAAGCGGGAGGGCCCCCAACATTCAGTACTTC
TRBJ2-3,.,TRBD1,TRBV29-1,CSVQGVGSTDTQYF,TGCAGCGTCCAGGGGGTCGGAAGCACAGATACGCAGTATTTT
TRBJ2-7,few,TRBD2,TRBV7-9,CASNFGGLAPHEQYF,TGTGCCAGCAACTTTGGGGGACTAGCTCCCCACGAGCAGTACTTC
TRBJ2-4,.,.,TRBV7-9,CASSNGPVKNIQYF,TGTGCCAGCAGTAACGGACCGGTCAAAAACATTCAGTACTTC
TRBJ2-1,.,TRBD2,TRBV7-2,CASAKRGGSVNEQFF,TGTGCCAGCGCGAAACGCGGGGGGTCCGTGAATGAGCAGTTCTTC
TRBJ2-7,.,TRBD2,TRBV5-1,CASSPPAGGQGYEQYF,TGCGCCAGCAGCCCACCGGCGGGAGGACAAGGGTACGAGCAGTACTTC
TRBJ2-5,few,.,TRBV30,CACTWVRETQYF,TGTGCCTGTACCTGGGTGCGGGAGACCCAGTACTTC
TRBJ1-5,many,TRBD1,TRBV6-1,CASSGLPGQGDQAQHF,TGTGCCAGCAGTGGCCTACCGGGACAGGGCGATCAGGCCCAGCATTTT
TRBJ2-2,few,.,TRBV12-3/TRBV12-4,CASRRPSGYTGELFF,TGTGCCAGCAGGCGCCCAAGCGGGTACACCGGGGAGCTGTTTTTT
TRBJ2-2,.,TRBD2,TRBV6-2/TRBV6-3,CASSRGTSGRSGELFF,TGTGCCAGCAGCCGCGGGACTAGCGGGAGATCCGGGGAGCTGTTTTTT
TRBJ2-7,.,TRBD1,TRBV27,CASSSSRGFSYEQYF,TGTGCCAGCAGTTCCTCCAGGGGGTTCTCCTACGAGCAGTACTTC
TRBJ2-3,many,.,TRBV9,CASSGSGRGDTQYF,TGTGCCAGCAGCGGATCAGGCAGGGGAGATACGCAGTATTTT
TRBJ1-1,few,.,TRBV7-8,CASSWGAEPEAFF,TGTGCCAGCAGCTGGGGGGCTGAGCCTGAAGCTTTCTTT
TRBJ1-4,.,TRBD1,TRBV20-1,CSAWTGGVEKLFF,TGCAGTGCTTGGACAGGGGGTGTTGAAAAACTGTTTTTT